What follows are 31 T cell receptor beta chains derived from one specimen sequenced in a study of T cell repertoires in cytomegalovirus infection. TCRdb reprocessed the reads via MiXCR and lists one record per CDR3 protein. There are approximately 470,000 distinct CDR3 sequences in the sample; under 55% occur only once, and roughly two fifths lies in the top ten. Their target antigens are unknown. This material consisted of cultured PBMCs, taken from culture after CMV antigen stimulation. These receptors all come from a human donor in good health (CMV status not recorded). Some clones in this sample may be carry-over from other donors' samples.

A word on this clonotype: One end of the junction is discordant with germline, which a read error may explain. The gene calls are TRBV6-5 and TRBJ2-7, with D perhaps TRBD1 (6 bases). The CDR3 loop spans 16 amino acids. Germline V gene lookup returns CDR1 MNHEY and CDR2 SVGAGI. DNA for the CDR3: TGTGACAGCAGTTATACAGGGCCCTTAAACGCCTACGAGCAGTACTTC. Amino acid sequence: CDSSYTGPLNAYEQYF.

The chain carries TRBV12-3 or TRBV12-4 and TRBJ1-3; D is perhaps TRBD1 (6 bases). The V end was cut by 0 bases, the J end by 3 bases, with 15 bases between. CDR3 length: 17 residues. The CDR3 DNA is TGTGCCAGCAGTTTAGCGAGACAGGCAGCGATTGGAAACACCATATATTTT. It codes for CASSLARQAAIGNTIYF.

This clonotype has a handful of counts. The rearrangement joins TRBV5-4 to TRBJ1-4; D might be TRBD1 (6 bases). Germline V gives CDR1 SGHNT, CDR2 YYREEE (reference sequence). The CDR3 is made up of 15 amino acids. Trimming cost V 3 bases and J 7 bases, with 16 bases left between them. The DNA for the CDR3 is TGTGCCAGCAGCTCCAACAGGGAGGTTGGTGAAAAACTGTTTTTT. It codes for CASSSNREVGEKLFF.

The V call is TRBV5-1, the J call TRBJ1-1, with D possibly matching TRBD1 (5 bases). Between the trimmed V and J ends, which lost 4 bases and 0 bases, there was a span of 13 bases. Germline V lookup: CDR1 SGHRS, CDR2 YFSETQ. This CDR3 contains 15 residues. CDR3 protein: CASSVEGRLNTEAFF. The CDR3 DNA follows: TGCGCCAGCAGCGTAGAGGGACGGTTGAACACTGAAGCTTTCTTT.

This clonotype came up once. V and J are TRBV20-1 and TRBJ2-7; 13 nucleotides align to TRBD2. J was trimmed by 5 bases and V by 1 base; bases with no gene match: 11. This CDR3 region has 17 residues. Per the germline V gene, CDR1 is DFQATT and CDR2 is SNEGSKA (reference sequence). This CDR3 is CSARGETWTSGSDEQYF. The CDR3 nucleotides are TGCAGTGCTAGAGGCGAGACCTGGACTAGCGGGAGTGACGAGCAGTACTTC.

This chain uses TRBV7-2 with TRBJ1-6; 7 positions match TRBD1. The V and J ends lost 2 bases and 10 bases, in that order; junction bases with no gene match: 11. This CDR3 has 16 amino acids. Per the germline V gene, CDR1 is SGHTA and CDR2 is FQGNSA. In nucleotides, the CDR3 is TGTGCCAGCAGCTTACTTAACAGGGGTTCAGGGTCACCCCTCCACTTT. Encoded protein: CASSLLNRGSGSPLHF.

This clonotype was found many times. The genes are TRBV7-2 and TRBJ2-3; no reliable D call. The CDR3 is 12 residues long. Germline values: CDR1 SGHTA, CDR2 FQGNSA. Trimming took off 3 bases at V and 5 bases at J, with 6 bases between the two ends. The CDR3 reads CASSFAGDTQYF. CDR3 DNA sequence: TGTGCCAGCAGCTTCGCCGGAGATACGCAGTATTTT. Supplemented by reference TRBV7-2 and TRBJ2-3, the full variable domain reads GAGVSQSPSNKVTEKGKDVELRCDPISGHTALYWYRQSLGQGLEFLIYFQGNSAPDKSGLPSDRFSAERTGGSVSTLTIQRTQQEDSAVYLCASSFAGDTQYFGPGTRLTVL.

The chain is built from TRBV20-1 and TRBJ2-1; D is unclear. The length of the CDR3 is 13 residues. Trimming removed 5 bases at V and 0 bases at J, with 8 bases between. Per germline, CDR1 DFQATT and CDR2 SNEGSKA (reference sequence). CDR3 coding DNA: TGCAGTGCTGTATCAAGCTCCTACAATGAGCAGTTCTTC. Translating it yields CSAVSSSYNEQFF.

CDR3 loop: CASSYSSSSYNSPLHF. The CDR3 DNA reads as TGTGCCAGCAGTTACTCTTCAAGCTCCTATAATTCACCCCTCCACTTT. This chain joins TRBV6-5 and TRBJ1-6; no reliable D call. Trimming pared 0 bases from V and 0 bases from J, leaving 6 bases between. Per the germline V gene, CDR1 is MNHEY and CDR2 is SVGAGI. CDR3 length: 16 amino acids.

This clonotype was detected a few times. The CDR3 reads CSATPLRQGADEQFF. The CDR3 DNA reads as TGCAGTGCAACCCCCCTACGACAGGGGGCTGATGAGCAGTTCTTC. The genes are TRBV20-1 and TRBJ2-1; 10 bases match TRBD1. The germline V gene encodes CDR1 DFQATT and CDR2 SNEGSKA (reference sequence). The CDR3 covers 15 residues. V trimming: 6 bases; J trimming: 8 bases; junction bases outside the gene matches: 13.

With respect to this clonotype: The junction and the germline gene differ at one end; a read error may be behind it. The genes are TRBV4-1 and TRBJ2-7; D unclear. The CDR3 extends over 14 amino acids. Germline V gene data show CDR1 as MGHRA and CDR2 as YSYEKL. The chain's CDR3 is CASSQAVDRFFPKF. The CDR3 DNA sequence: TGTGCCAGCAGCCAAGCCGTAGATAGATTTTTTCCGAAATTC.

The chain carries TRBV4-1 and TRBJ2-1, with 13 positions matching TRBD2. V gave up 0 bases and J gave up 6 bases; unmatched junction bases: 14. The CDR3 covers 20 residues. Germline lookup yields CDR1 MGHRA and CDR2 YSYEKL. The chain's CDR3 is CASSQDWGLAGPKIPNEQFF. Here the CDR3 DNA reads TGCGCCAGCAGCCAAGATTGGGGACTAGCGGGGCCTAAGATTCCCAATGAGCAGTTCTTC.

This clonotype was detected once. One junction end does not reproduce the germline sequence, and a read error may be involved. This chain uses TRBV6-2 or TRBV6-3 with TRBJ2-1; D is perhaps TRBD2 (5 bases). Germline V gives CDR1 MNHEY, CDR2 SVGEGT. The CDR3 consists of 12 residues. CDR3: CASSSSHNEQFF. In nucleotides, the CDR3 is TGTGCCAGCTCTAGCTCCCACAATGAGCAGTTCTTC.

This chain uses TRBV9 with TRBJ2-2; possibly TRBD1 or TRBD2 for D (6 bases each). Germline CDR1 and CDR2: SGDLS and YYNGEE. The CDR3 covers 16 residues. Trimming shortened V by 1 base and J by 2 bases, and 12 bases separated the two germline ends. The CDR3 DNA is TGTGCCAGCAGCGTAAAGGGGGGCCCCAACACCGGGGAGCTGTTTTTT. It specifies CASSVKGGPNTGELFF.

This clonotype appeared a single time. V and J are TRBV6-2 or TRBV6-3 and TRBJ2-7; perhaps TRBD2 as D (5 bases). Germline CDR1 MNHEY, CDR2 SVGEGT. Trimming removed 8 bases from V and 3 bases from J, with 17 bases in between. The CDR3 is 14 residues long. The CDR3 DNA reads as TGTGCCAGCGCCCCCTTTGAGGGATTCTACGAGCAGTACTTC. Translated, it gives CASAPFEGFYEQYF.

The V gene is TRBV5-1, the J gene TRBJ2-7; the D call may be TRBD1 or TRBD2 (5 bases each). The germline V and J ends were trimmed by 0 bases and 6 bases, with 10 bases remaining between them. Germline values: CDR1 SGHRS, CDR2 YFSETQ. The CDR3 runs 13 residues. CDR3 amino acids: CASSLGSGPEQYF. The CDR3 DNA reads TGCGCCAGCAGCTTGGGGTCGGGACCCGAGCAGTACTTC.

Here the CDR3 reads CASSRGQGGYEQYF. The CDR3 bases are TGTGCCAGCAGCCGGGGACAGGGCGGCTACGAGCAGTACTTC. The gene calls are TRBV3-1 and TRBJ2-7, with 9 bases aligning to TRBD1. The CDR3 consists of 14 residues. V lost 4 bases to trimming and J lost 3 bases; unmatched junction nucleotides: 4. Germline CDR1 reads LGHDT; CDR2 reads YNNKEL (reference sequence).

This rearrangement joins TRBV7-9 to TRBJ1-6; D perhaps matches TRBD1 (6 bases). Germline lookup yields CDR1 SEHNR and CDR2 FQNEAQ (reference sequence). V was clipped by 9 bases and J by 10 bases, with 16 bases between them. The CDR3 has 13 residues. CDR3 bases: TGTGCCAGGATGGGGCAGGGACAATCACCCCTCCACTTT. Protein sequence: CARMGQGQSPLHF.

This sequence joins TRBV6-2 or TRBV6-3 and TRBJ2-1; 13 bases fit TRBD2. CDR3 length equals 17 residues. The ends lost 5 bases at V and 8 bases at J; junction bases unmatched: 12. The germline CDR1 and CDR2 sequences are MNHEY and SVGEGT. DNA of the CDR3: TGTGCCAGCAGTCCAGGACTAGCGGGAGTATTTAGCGATGAGCAGTTCTTC. Translating it yields CASSPGLAGVFSDEQFF.

The chain has TRBV19 and TRBJ2-7; no clear D. The CDR3 runs to 13 residues. The V gene lost 5 bases and the J gene lost 4 bases, with 12 bases spanning the gap. Per the germline V gene, CDR1 is LNHDA and CDR2 is SQIVND (reference sequence). The CDR3 sequence: CASSSTDGYEQYF. The CDR3 DNA is TGTGCCAGTAGTTCCACTGATGGGTACGAGCAGTACTTC.

The chain recombines TRBV5-1 with TRBJ2-7, with D hard to call. The CDR3 has 15 residues. The V end was cut by 0 bases, the J end by 0 bases, with 10 bases between. Germline CDR1 and CDR2: SGHRS and YFSETQ. For the CDR3, the DNA is TGCGCCAGCAGCTTGGCGGCATCGAGCTCCTACGAGCAGTACTTC. It specifies CASSLAASSSYEQYF.

The V gene is TRBV4-1, the J gene TRBJ2-3; tentative D call: TRBD2 (7 bases). V lost 5 bases, J lost 6 bases, and 33 bases lay in between. Germline-derived CDR1 and CDR2 are MGHRA and YSYEKL. The CDR3 is 20 amino acids. The CDR3 DNA reads as TGCGCCAGCAGCAAATTGCAGGGGCTGGGAGTTCCAGCGGGGTCTGATACGCAGTATTTT. It yields the protein CASSKLQGLGVPAGSDTQYF.

The chain joins TRBV7-4 to TRBJ1-2, with 9 bases lining up with TRBD1. This CDR3 is built from 14 residues. In germline, CDR1 is SGHVT, CDR2 SQSDAQ. V lost 4 bases and J lost 5; bases outside the gene matches: 5. CDR3 amino acids: CASSSGQGEYGYTF. CDR3 bases: TGTGCCAGCAGCTCGGGACAGGGCGAATATGGCTACACCTTC.

This clonotype was seen a handful of times. The V gene is TRBV7-2, the J gene TRBJ1-2, with 7 bases lining up with TRBD1. Germline values: CDR1 SGHTA, CDR2 FQGNSA. V shed 7 bases, J shed 8 bases, and the junction held 13 bases outside the gene matches. The CDR3 contains 14 residues. CDR3 loop: CASTLMGQKEGYTF. The CDR3 DNA is TGTGCCAGCACCCTAATGGGACAGAAGGAGGGCTACACCTTC.

This clonotype was recorded a few times. The genes are TRBV7-6 and TRBJ2-2; TRBD2 matches 7 bases. Trimming cost V 7 bases and J 5 bases; bases outside gene matches: 13. CDR3 size: 16 residues. Germline V gene lookup returns CDR1 SGHVS and CDR2 FNYEAQ. The CDR3 DNA reads TGTGCCAGCACCCCCCGCCTTGGGGGAGGGACCGGGGAGCTGTTTTTT. Protein: CASTPRLGGGTGELFF. Complete variable domain (other parts from reference TRBV7-6 and TRBJ2-2): GAGVSQSPRYKVTKRGQDVALRCDPISGHVSLYWYRQALGQGPEFLTYFNYEAQQDKSGLPNDRFSAERPEGSISTLTIQRTEQRDSAMYRCASTPRLGGGTGELFFGEGSRLTVL.

As for this clonotype: The CDR3 does not close with the conserved phenylalanine or tryptophan, likely indicating a read error. The CDR3 coding sequence is TGTGCCAGCAGTTTGTTGCTAGCGGGGGCGAGTCCTAGCACAGATACGCAGTATCTT. This sequence encodes CASSLLLAGASPSTDTQYL. This sequence joins TRBV28 and TRBJ2-3; 10 bases map to TRBD2. Germline CDR1 is MDHEN and CDR2 is SYDVKM. The V gene end was trimmed by 3 bases and the J gene end by 0 bases; junction bases not matched to a gene: 12. The length of the CDR3 is 19 residues.

This rearrangement joins TRBV25-1 to TRBJ2-2; 7 positions match TRBD2. Germline V gives CDR1 MGHDK, CDR2 SYGVNS. The CDR3 contains 15 residues. With 4 bases clipped from V and 6 bases from J, the junction kept 8 bases outside the gene matches. The DNA for the CDR3 is TGTGCCAGCAGTGGTGTGGGGGGGGATCCCGGGGAGCTGTTTTTT. Its translation is CASSGVGGDPGELFF.

The chain carries TRBV5-4 and TRBJ2-3; no firm D call. V gave up 2 bases and J gave up 1 base, with 8 bases separating them. The CDR3 runs to 14 residues. The V gene's germline CDR1 is SGHNT and CDR2 YYREEE (reference sequence). The CDR3 nucleotides are TGTGCCAGCAGCTTCTTGCCGGGCACAGATACGCAGTATTTT. The encoded protein is CASSFLPGTDTQYF.

The CDR3 DNA is TGTGCCAGCAGCCCCCAGGGCAGCCAAGAGACCCAGTACTTC. Encoded protein: CASSPQGSQETQYF. The chain recombines TRBV7-9 with TRBJ2-5, with D possibly TRBD1 on 5 matching bases. Germline CDR1 reads SEHNR; CDR2 reads FQNEAQ (reference sequence). Trimming removed 5 bases at V and 1 base at J, with 11 bases between. CDR3 size: 14 residues.

The J gene is TRBJ2-7, the V gene TRBV28, with 7 bases identical to TRBD1. With V trimmed by 8 bases and J by 2 bases, 6 bases remained unmatched. Germline CDR1 MDHEN, CDR2 SYDVKM. This CDR3 region has 13 residues. The CDR3 here is CASGSGGAYEQYF. Written as DNA, the CDR3 is TGTGCCAGCGGATCAGGGGGAGCCTACGAGCAGTACTTC.

The chain has TRBV19 and TRBJ2-1; D is possibly TRBD1 or TRBD2 (5 bases each). Trimming took off 5 bases at V and 2 bases at J, with 10 bases between the two ends. Looked up from germline, CDR1 is LNHDA and CDR2 is SQIVND (reference sequence). CDR3 length equals 14 residues. CDR3 amino acids: CASSRGRAYNEQFF. The CDR3 DNA sequence: TGTGCCAGTAGTCGGGGCAGGGCCTACAATGAGCAGTTCTTC.